The source of this T cell receptor (beta chain) is a study of T cell responses to AZD1222 COVID-19 vaccine. Study-wide results and limits: Just five to seven AZD1222 recipients tested seropositive at baseline.

The protocol was immunoSEQ multiplex PCR, while the TCRdb copy is restricted to in-frame clones and leaves out a portion. The sample has over 85,000 clones; roughly 92% are singletons. This CDR3 region has 17 residues. Trimming took off 3 bases at V and 0 bases at J, with 15 bases between the two ends. Germline lookup yields CDR1 LNHDA and CDR2 SQIVND (reference sequence). This clone was observed a single time. What it binds is unknown. Material: peripheral blood, obtained 28 days after the second AZD1222 dose. The rearrangement joins TRBV19 to TRBJ1-5; weak D call: TRBD1 (5 bases). The receptor comes from an adult who received the AZD1222 COVID-19 vaccine. CDR3 nucleotide sequence: TGTGCCAGTAGTATCGGTAGGGGCTCCTATAGCAATCAGCCCCAGCATTTT. Its translation: CASSIGRGSYSNQPQHF.